This section outlines one T cell receptor (gamma chain) sequence together with its context. The antigen it recognizes is unknown. The junction does not match germline at one end; this may be a read error. This sample is drawn from a study of intestinal T cells in coeliac disease (dated by TCRdb to 2019 to 2021). Regarding the research as a whole: Coeliac patients were much younger than controls, with mean ages of 16.0 versus 54.8 years in the TRG cohort. A second, larger TCR-gamma (TRG) cohort included duodenal biopsies from 33 coeliac disease patients and approximately 21 non-coeliac controls. The TCR-delta (TRD) cohort comprised duodenal biopsies from approximately 10 coeliac disease patients and approximately 10 non-coeliac controls.

Genomic DNA was extracted with the QIAamp DNA FFPE tissue kit from ten 5-um FFPE scrolls per case. Classification of coeliac disease based on the TCR repertoire was tested using fully anonymised formalin-fixed paraffin-embedded duodenal biopsies that were surplus to diagnostic needs. The CDR3, cysteine through phenylalanine, is 17 amino acids long. CDR3 DNA only is kept here, 51 bases in frame from base 1. CDR1 VENAVY and CDR2 YDSYNSRV were looked up in the germline V gene. The library was made by multiplex PCR. TCRdb shows the sequencer as Ion Torrent PGM. TRG repertoires were amplified from around 180 ng of biopsy DNA with the LymphoTrack kit, in which Illumina adapters are carried by the primers. After purification with AMPure XP beads and quantification on a 2100 Bioanalyzer, the TRG amplicons were pooled in equimolar amounts. An Ion PGM instrument was used to sequence the TRG libraries. The authors' pipeline ran thus. Reads in which more than 10% of nucleotides fell below the per-patient third-quartile quality score were removed with FastX. Reads were aligned with IMGT/HighV-QUEST to assign V, D and J genes, identify CDR3 regions and assess functionality. After the sequences were translated into amino acids, every sequence predicted to be non-functional was thrown out. The CDR3s were broken into kmers both with and without positional annotation, PCA was run on the kmer frequencies, and the samples were clustered using every one of the 1023 combinations of PCs 1-10. Classification was validated by leave-one-out cross-validation, re-optimising parameters on the remaining samples each time. Shannon diversity was computed with the vegan R package from repeated random subsamples equal to the lowest read count. TCRdb reanalyzed the public reads with the CATT caller, and identical DNA sequences were merged afterwards. TCRdb, rather than the study authors, made the V and J calls. The sample table holds approximately 2,000 gamma-chain clones, of which 50% were seen once. The top ten clones comprise roughly 7.2% of the sample.

General conclusions and limits of the study: FFPE-derived DNA was found to be relatively degraded, and loss of a proportion of TCR sequences in each sample was likely caused by this degradation. Repeated CDR3 amino acid sequences could not be distinguished from PCR duplicates. In training, clustering based on TRD kmers put every one of the 22 biopsies in the right class, and the leave-one-out accuracy was reported as 91%. The coeliac group and the control group were significantly different in age, but an analysis split by age did not give significant classification. Of some 54 biopsies, 51 (94.4%) were correctly classified by TRG clustering, and a leave-one-out accuracy of around 87% was reported.

The sequenced material came from a duodenal biopsy. The receptor's source is a human donor with celiac disease. This sequence uses TRGV8 and TRGJP2. The DNA sequence reads TGTGCCACCTGGGATAGGCCCGTCAATAGTAGTGATTGGGTCAAGACGTTT. This gives the protein CATWDRPVNSSDWVKTF.